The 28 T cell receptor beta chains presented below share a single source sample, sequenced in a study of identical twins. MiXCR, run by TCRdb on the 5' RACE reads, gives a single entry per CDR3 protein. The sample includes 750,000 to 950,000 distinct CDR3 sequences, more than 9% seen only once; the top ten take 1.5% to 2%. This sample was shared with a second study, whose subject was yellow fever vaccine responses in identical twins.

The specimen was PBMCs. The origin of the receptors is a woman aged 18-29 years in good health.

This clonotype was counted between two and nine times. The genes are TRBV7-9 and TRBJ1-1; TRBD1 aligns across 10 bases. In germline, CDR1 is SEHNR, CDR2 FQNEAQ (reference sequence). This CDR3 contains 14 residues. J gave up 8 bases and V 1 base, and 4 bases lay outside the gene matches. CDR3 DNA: TGTGCCAGCAGCTTAGGACAGGGGGCTTGGGAAGCTTTCTTT. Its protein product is CASSLGQGAWEAFF.

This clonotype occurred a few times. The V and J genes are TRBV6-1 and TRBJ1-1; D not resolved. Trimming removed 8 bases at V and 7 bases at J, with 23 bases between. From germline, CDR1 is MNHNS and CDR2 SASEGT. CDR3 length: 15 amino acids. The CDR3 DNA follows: TGTGCCAGCCCGAGAAGGGCCAACACCTTTGGTGAAGCTTTCTTT. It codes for CASPRRANTFGEAFF.

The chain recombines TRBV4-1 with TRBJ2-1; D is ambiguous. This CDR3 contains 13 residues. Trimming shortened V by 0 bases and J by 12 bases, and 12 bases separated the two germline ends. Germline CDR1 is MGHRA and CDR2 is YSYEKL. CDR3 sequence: CASSQEARQRQFF. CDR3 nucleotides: TGCGCCAGCAGCCAAGAGGCCCGCCAAAGGCAGTTCTTC.

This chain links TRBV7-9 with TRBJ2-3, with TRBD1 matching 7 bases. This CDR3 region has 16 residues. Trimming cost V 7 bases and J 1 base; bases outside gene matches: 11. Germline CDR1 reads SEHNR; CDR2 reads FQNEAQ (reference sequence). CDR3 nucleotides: TGTGCCAGCATCGCTCTCCGGGACAGAGGCACAGATACGCAGTATTTT. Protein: CASIALRDRGTDTQYF.

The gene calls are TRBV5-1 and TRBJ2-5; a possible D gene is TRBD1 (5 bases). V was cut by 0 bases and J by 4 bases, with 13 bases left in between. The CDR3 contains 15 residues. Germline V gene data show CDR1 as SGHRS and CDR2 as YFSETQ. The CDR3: CASSLAQVTSETQYF. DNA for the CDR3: TGCGCCAGCAGCTTGGCACAGGTTACTTCAGAGACCCAGTACTTC. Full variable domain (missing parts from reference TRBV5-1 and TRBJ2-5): KAGVTQTPRYLIKTRGQQVTLSCSPISGHRSVSWYQQTPGQGLQFLFEYFSETQRNKGNFPGRFSGRQFSNSRSEMNVSTLELGDSALYLCASSLAQVTSETQYFGPGTRLLVL.

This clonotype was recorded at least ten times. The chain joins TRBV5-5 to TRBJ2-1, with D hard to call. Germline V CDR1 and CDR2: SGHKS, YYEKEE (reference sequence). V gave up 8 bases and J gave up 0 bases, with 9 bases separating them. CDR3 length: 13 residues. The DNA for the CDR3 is TGTGCCAGTACTCCAAGCTCCTACAATGAGCAGTTCTTC. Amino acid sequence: CASTPSSYNEQFF.

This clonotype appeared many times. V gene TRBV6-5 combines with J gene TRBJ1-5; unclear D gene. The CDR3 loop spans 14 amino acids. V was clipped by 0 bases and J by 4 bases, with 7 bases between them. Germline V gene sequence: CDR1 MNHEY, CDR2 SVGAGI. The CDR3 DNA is TGTGCCAGCAGTTACTCGAAAGGGAATCAGCCCCAGCATTTT. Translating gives CASSYSKGNQPQHF.

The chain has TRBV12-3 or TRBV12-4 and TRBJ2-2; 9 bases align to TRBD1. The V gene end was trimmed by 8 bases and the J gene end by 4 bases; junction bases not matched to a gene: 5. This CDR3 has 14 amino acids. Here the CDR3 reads CASHRGRITGELFF. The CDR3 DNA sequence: TGTGCCAGCCACAGGGGGCGGATCACCGGGGAGCTGTTTTTT.

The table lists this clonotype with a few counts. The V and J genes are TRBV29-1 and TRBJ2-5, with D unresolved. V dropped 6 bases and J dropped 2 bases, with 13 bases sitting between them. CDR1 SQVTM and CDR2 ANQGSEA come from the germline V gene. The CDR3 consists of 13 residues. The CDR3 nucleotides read TGCAGCGTGAAAAACAGCCTACAAGAGACCCAGTACTTC. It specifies CSVKNSLQETQYF.

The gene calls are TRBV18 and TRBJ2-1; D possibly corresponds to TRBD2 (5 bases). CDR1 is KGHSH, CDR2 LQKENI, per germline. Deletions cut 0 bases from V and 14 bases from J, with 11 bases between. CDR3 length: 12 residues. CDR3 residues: CASSPPETKEFF. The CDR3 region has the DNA TGTGCCAGCTCACCACCTGAGACTAAGGAGTTCTTC.

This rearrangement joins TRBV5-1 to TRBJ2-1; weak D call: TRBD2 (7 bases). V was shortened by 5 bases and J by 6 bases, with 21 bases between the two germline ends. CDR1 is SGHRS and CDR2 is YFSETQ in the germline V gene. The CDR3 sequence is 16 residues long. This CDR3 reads CASSPRGGGAGNEQFF. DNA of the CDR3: TGCGCCAGCAGTCCCCGTGGGGGGGGCGCAGGCAATGAGCAGTTCTTC.

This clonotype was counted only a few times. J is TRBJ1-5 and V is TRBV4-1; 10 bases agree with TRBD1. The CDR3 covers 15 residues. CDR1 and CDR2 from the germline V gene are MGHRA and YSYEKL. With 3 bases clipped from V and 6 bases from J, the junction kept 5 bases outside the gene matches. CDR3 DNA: TGCGCCAGCAGCCAGACAGGGGGCAACTTTCAGCCCCAGCATTTT. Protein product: CASSQTGGNFQPQHF.

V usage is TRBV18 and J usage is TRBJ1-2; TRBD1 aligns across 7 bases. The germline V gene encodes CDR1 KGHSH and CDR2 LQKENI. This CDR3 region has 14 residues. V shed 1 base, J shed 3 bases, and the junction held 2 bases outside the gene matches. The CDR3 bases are TGTGCCAGCTCACCACTTGGGACAGACTATGGCTACACCTTC. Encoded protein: CASSPLGTDYGYTF.

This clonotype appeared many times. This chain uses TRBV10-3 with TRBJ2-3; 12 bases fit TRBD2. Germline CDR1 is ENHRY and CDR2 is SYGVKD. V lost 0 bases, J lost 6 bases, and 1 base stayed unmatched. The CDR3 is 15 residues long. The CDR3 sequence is CAISESTSGSDTQYF. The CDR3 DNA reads TGTGCCATCAGTGAGTCGACTAGCGGGAGTGATACGCAGTATTTT.

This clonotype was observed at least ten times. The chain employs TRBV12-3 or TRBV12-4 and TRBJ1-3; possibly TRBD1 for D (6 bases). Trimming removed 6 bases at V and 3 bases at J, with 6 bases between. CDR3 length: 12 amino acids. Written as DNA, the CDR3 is TGTGCCAGCAGGACAGGTGGAAACACCATATATTTT. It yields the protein CASRTGGNTIYF.

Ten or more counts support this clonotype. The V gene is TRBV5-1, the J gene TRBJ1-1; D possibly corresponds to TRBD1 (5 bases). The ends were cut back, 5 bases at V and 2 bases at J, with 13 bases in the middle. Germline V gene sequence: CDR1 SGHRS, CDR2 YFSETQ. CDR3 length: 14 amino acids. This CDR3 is CASRKDTPNTEAFF. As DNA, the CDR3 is TGCGCCAGCAGAAAGGACACTCCAAACACTGAAGCTTTCTTT.

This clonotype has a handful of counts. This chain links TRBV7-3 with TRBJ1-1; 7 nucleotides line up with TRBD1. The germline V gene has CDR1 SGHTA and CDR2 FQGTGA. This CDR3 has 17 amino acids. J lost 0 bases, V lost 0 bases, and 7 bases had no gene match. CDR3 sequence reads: CASSLTGTEELNTEAFF. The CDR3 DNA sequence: TGTGCCAGCAGCTTAACGGGGACAGAAGAACTGAACACTGAAGCTTTCTTT.

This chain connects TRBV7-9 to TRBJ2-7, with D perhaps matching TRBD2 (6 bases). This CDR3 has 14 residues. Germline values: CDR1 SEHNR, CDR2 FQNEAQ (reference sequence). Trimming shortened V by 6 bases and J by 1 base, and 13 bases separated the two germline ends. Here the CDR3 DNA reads TGTGCCAGCAGGATAGCGGAAGCTTCCTACGAGCAGTACTTC. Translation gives CASRIAEASYEQYF.

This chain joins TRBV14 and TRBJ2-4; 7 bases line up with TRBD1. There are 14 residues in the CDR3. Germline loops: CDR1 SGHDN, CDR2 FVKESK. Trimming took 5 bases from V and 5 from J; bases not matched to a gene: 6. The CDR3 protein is CASSETGTENIQYF. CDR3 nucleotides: TGTGCCAGCAGCGAGACCGGGACAGAAAACATTCAGTACTTC.

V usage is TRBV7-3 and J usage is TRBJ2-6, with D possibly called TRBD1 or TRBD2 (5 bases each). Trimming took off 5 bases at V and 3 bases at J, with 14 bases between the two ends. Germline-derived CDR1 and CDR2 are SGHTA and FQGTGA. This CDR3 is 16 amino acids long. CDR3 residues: CASSLLPGGGANVLTF. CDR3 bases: TGTGCCAGCAGCCTACTCCCTGGGGGTGGGGCCAACGTCCTGACTTTC.

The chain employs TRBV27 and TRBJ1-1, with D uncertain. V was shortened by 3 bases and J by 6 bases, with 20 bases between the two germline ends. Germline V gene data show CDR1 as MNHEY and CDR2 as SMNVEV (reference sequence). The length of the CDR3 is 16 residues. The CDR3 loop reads CASSLSSLEGRAEAFF. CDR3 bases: TGTGCCAGCAGTTTGTCGTCTTTGGAGGGAAGGGCTGAAGCTTTCTTT.

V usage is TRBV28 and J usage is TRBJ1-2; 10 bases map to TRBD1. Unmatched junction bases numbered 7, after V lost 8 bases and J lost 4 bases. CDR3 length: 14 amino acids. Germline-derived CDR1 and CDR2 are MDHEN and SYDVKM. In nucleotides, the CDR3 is TGTGCCAGCCGACAGGGGGCTACCAGCTATGGCTACACCTTC. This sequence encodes CASRQGATSYGYTF.

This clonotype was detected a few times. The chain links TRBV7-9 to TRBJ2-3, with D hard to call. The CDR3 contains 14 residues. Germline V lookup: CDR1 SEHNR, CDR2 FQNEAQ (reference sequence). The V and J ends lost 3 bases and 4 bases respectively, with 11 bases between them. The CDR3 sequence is CASSFTGLADTQYF. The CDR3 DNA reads TGTGCCAGCAGCTTCACCGGGCTAGCAGATACGCAGTATTTT.

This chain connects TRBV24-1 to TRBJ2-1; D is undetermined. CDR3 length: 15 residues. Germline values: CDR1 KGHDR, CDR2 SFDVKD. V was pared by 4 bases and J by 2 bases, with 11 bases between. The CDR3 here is CATSDPTATYNEQFF. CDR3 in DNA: TGTGCCACCAGTGACCCCACAGCGACCTACAATGAGCAGTTCTTC.

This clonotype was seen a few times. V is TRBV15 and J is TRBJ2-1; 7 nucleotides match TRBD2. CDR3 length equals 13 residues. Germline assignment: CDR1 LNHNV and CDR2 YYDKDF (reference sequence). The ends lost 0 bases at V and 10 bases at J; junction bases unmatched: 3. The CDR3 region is CATSRDSSGEQFF. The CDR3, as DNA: TGTGCCACCAGCAGAGATAGTAGCGGGGAGCAGTTCTTC. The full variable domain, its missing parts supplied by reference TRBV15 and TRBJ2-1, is DAMVIQNPRYQVTQFGKPVTLSCSQTLNHNVMYWYQQKSSQAPKLLFHYYDKDFNNEADTPDNFQSRRPNTSFCFLDIRSPGLGDTAMYLCATSRDSSGEQFFGPGTRLTVL.

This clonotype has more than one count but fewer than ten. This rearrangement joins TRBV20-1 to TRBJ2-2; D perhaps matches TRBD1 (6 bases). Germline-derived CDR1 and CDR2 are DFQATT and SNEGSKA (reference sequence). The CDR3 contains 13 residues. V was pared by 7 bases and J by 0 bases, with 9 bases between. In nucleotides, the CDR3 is TGCAGTGGGGGGCTCGCGAACACCGGGGAGCTGTTTTTT. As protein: CSGGLANTGELFF.

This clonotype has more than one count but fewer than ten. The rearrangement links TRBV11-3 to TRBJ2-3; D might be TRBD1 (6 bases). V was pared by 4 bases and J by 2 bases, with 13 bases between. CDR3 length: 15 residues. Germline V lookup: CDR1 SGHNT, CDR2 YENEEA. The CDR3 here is CASSSQTGLTDTQYF. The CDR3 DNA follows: TGTGCCAGCAGCTCCCAGACAGGACTCACAGATACGCAGTATTTT.

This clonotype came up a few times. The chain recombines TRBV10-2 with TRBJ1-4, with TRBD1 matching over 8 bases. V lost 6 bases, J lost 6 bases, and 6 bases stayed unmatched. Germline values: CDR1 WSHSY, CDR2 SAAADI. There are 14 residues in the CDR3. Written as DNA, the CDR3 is TGCGCCAGCAGGAGGTCAGGGGGCGATGAAAAACTGTTTTTT. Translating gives CASRRSGGDEKLFF.